These 31 T cell receptor beta chains were sequenced from one sample in a study of T cells after yellow fever vaccination. TCRdb fed the 5' RACE reads into MiXCR, producing one record per CDR3 protein. This sample has around 150,000 distinct CDR3 sequences, with around 7.3% found just once. The source was CD4+ T cells sorted from PBMCs, collected 5 days after the first yellow fever vaccination. All receptors come from a man between 18 and 35 years old who received the YFV17D yellow fever vaccine.

This clonotype was detected a few times. The chain uses TRBV7-9 and TRBJ2-3; TRBD1 or TRBD2 may be the D gene (5 bases each). CDR1 SEHNR and CDR2 FQNEAQ come from the germline V gene (reference sequence). V lost 5 bases to trimming and J lost 5 bases, with 17 bases between them. CDR3 length: 15 residues. CDR3 sequence: CASSLTASRGDTQYF. CDR3 sequence (DNA): TGTGCCAGCAGCCTGACAGCGTCGAGGGGAGATACGCAGTATTTT.

CDR3 residues: CASSLRKGAIYF. The CDR3 nucleotides are TGTGCCAGCAGTTTAAGGAAGGGGGCCATATATTTT. The chain couples TRBV12-3 or TRBV12-4 to TRBJ1-3; tentative D call: TRBD1 (6 bases). V gave up 2 bases and J gave up 11 bases, with 10 bases separating them. CDR3 length: 12 residues.

In its sample, this clonotype was seen many times. The CDR3 reads CASSTTGDEQYV. CDR3 coding DNA: TGTGCCAGCAGTACCACAGGGGACGAGCAGTACGTC. The chain links TRBV28 to TRBJ2-7, with TRBD1 matching over 7 bases. The CDR3 extends over 12 amino acids. V dropped 5 bases and J dropped 5; count of bases not matched to a gene: 3. Per germline, CDR1 MDHEN and CDR2 SYDVKM.

The chain couples TRBV5-1 to TRBJ2-5; possible D gene TRBD1, 5 bases. The germline CDR1 and CDR2 sequences are SGHRS and YFSETQ. The CDR3 extends over 13 amino acids. Between the trimmed V and J ends, which lost 3 bases and 3 bases, there was a span of 9 bases. CDR3 residues: CASSSLTEETQYF. DNA for the CDR3: TGCGCCAGCAGCTCTTTGACAGAAGAGACCCAGTACTTC.

This clonotype was recorded at least ten times. The gene calls are TRBV9 and TRBJ1-4; a possible D gene is TRBD1 (6 bases). The CDR3 runs 14 residues. V gave up 4 bases and J gave up 8 bases, with 15 bases separating them. Germline V gene sequence: CDR1 SGDLS, CDR2 YYNGEE. For the CDR3, the DNA is TGTGCCAGCAGCCAAGGGGGGGCAGGAGAAAAACTGTTTTTT. It specifies CASSQGGAGEKLFF.

The gene calls are TRBV7-2 and TRBJ1-2; D uncertain. Trimming cost V 5 bases and J 4 bases, with 14 bases left between them. The germline CDR1 and CDR2 sequences are SGHTA and FQGNSA. The CDR3 consists of 14 residues. CDR3 protein: CASSQGGSAYGYTF. The CDR3 bases are TGTGCCAGCAGCCAAGGAGGCAGCGCCTATGGCTACACCTTC.

This clonotype was counted at least ten times. The rearrangement links TRBV5-1 to TRBJ2-2; D is tentatively TRBD1 or TRBD2 (5 bases each). This CDR3 region has 15 residues. Germline assignment: CDR1 SGHRS and CDR2 YFSETQ. Trimming removed 2 bases from V and 0 bases from J, with 8 bases in between. CDR3 DNA: TGCGCCAGCAGCTTAGGGACCACGAACACCGGGGAGCTGTTTTTT. This encodes CASSLGTTNTGELFF.

The chain recombines TRBV30 with TRBJ1-2, with D maybe TRBD1 (6 bases). Trimming stripped 4 bases from V and 5 bases from J, with 11 bases between. Per the germline V gene, CDR1 is GTSNPN and CDR2 is SVGIG (reference sequence). The CDR3 totals 12 residues. CDR3 region: CAWTQGWYGYTF. The CDR3 DNA is TGTGCCTGGACACAGGGTTGGTATGGCTACACCTTC. Full variable domain (rest looked up from reference TRBV30 and TRBJ1-2): SQTIHQWPATLVQPVGSPLSLECTVEGTSNPNLYWYRQAAGRGLQLLFYSVGIGQISSEVPQNLSASRPQDRQFILSSKKLLLSDSGFYLCAWTQGWYGYTFGSGTRLTVV.

This clonotype has at least ten counts. The chain employs TRBV30 and TRBJ2-7; D gene uncertain. The V end lost 0 bases, the J end lost 9 bases, and 12 bases lay between the germline ends. CDR1 and CDR2 from the germline V gene are GTSNPN and SVGIG (reference sequence). The CDR3 has 12 residues. CDR3 DNA: TGTGCCTGGAGTGTTCTGTTCACTGCGCAGTACTTC. It yields the protein CAWSVLFTAQYF. Looking up the rest from reference TRBV30 and TRBJ2-7 gives the full variable domain: SQTIHQWPATLVQPVGSPLSLECTVEGTSNPNLYWYRQAAGRGLQLLFYSVGIGQISSEVPQNLSASRPQDRQFILSSKKLLLSDSGFYLCAWSVLFTAQYFGPGTRLTVT.

The genes are TRBV19 and TRBJ1-1; D perhaps matches TRBD1 (5 bases). The CDR3 runs 13 residues. The germline V gene has CDR1 LNHDA and CDR2 SQIVND (reference sequence). Trimming stripped 9 bases from V and 1 base from J, with 12 bases between. The CDR3 spells CASRQIENTEAFF. CDR3 sequence (DNA): TGTGCCAGCCGACAGATAGAGAACACTGAAGCTTTCTTT.

This clonotype was counted many times. The V gene is TRBV12-3 or TRBV12-4, the J gene TRBJ2-3; D perhaps matches TRBD1 (5 bases). This CDR3 is 16 amino acids long. Trimming took 3 bases from V and 0 from J, leaving 13 bases between them. The CDR3 spells CASSLGNRFSTDTQYF. CDR3 nucleotides: TGTGCCAGCAGTTTGGGGAACAGGTTTAGCACAGATACGCAGTATTTT.

There are many counts of this clonotype. The chain uses TRBV20-1 and TRBJ2-5; TRBD2 agrees at 14 bases. V dropped 3 bases and J dropped 5; count of bases not matched to a gene: 8. Germline V gene lookup returns CDR1 DFQATT and CDR2 SNEGSKA (reference sequence). The CDR3 is made up of 16 amino acids. The CDR3 loop is CSARGTSGGLGETQYF. CDR3 coding DNA: TGCAGTGCTAGGGGGACTAGCGGGGGACTGGGGGAGACCCAGTACTTC.

This clonotype was observed a few times. V is TRBV10-3 and J is TRBJ2-3, with D possibly matching TRBD2 (7 bases). CDR1 and CDR2 (germline): ENHRY, SYGVKD. This CDR3 is built from 15 residues. The ends were cut back, 7 bases at V and 0 bases at J, with 14 bases in the middle. CDR3 DNA: TGTGCCATCACTGCCCGGGGGGCTAGCACAGATACGCAGTATTTT. Translating gives CAITARGASTDTQYF.

About this clonotype: A much larger clone differs from this one at a single base, so this may be a read error. The V and J genes are TRBV12-3 or TRBV12-4 and TRBJ2-2; no reliable D call. V was trimmed by 2 bases and J by 6 bases, leaving 7 bases between them. CDR3 size: 13 residues. This CDR3 is CASSLIRAGELFF. CDR3 nucleotides: TGTGCCAGCAGTTTAATCCGGGCCGGGGAGCTGTTTTTT.

A remark on this clonotype: Given a much more abundant clone one base away, this may be a read error. The chain employs TRBV7-2 and TRBJ2-7; 11 bases line up with TRBD1. Trimming removed 7 bases from V and 3 bases from J; junction bases left unmatched: 8. The CDR3 is made up of 15 amino acids. Germline CDR1 SGHTA, CDR2 FQGNSA. As DNA, the CDR3 is TGTGCCAGCAACTTGACGGGGACAGGGGGCTACGAGCAGTACTTC. Translating it yields CASNLTGTGGYEQYF.

This clonotype was recorded a few times. The chain uses TRBV4-3 and TRBJ2-2, with TRBD1 as a possible D gene (6 bases). The CDR3 extends over 15 amino acids. Germline loops: CDR1 LGHNA, CDR2 YSLEER. V was pared by 0 bases and J by 7 bases, with 12 bases between. The CDR3 reads CASSQEQGASGELFF. CDR3 DNA: TGCGCCAGCAGCCAAGAACAGGGTGCTAGCGGGGAGCTGTTTTTT.

As for this clonotype: A much larger clone lies a single base off, so this may be a read error. The V gene is TRBV7-2, the J gene TRBJ2-3, with 8 positions matching TRBD2. The length of the CDR3 is 13 residues. Per germline, CDR1 SGHTA and CDR2 FQGNSA. The CDR3 nucleotides are TGTGCCAGCAATCGGGGGGGCCAAGATACGCACTATTTT. It encodes CASNRGGQDTHYF.

There are many counts of this clonotype. V gene TRBV9 combines with J gene TRBJ1-1; TRBD1 is a possible D gene (5 bases). CDR1 is SGDLS, CDR2 YYNGEE, per germline. V shed 4 bases and J shed 6 bases, with 13 bases lying between them. CDR3 length: 13 amino acids. The CDR3 sequence: CASSSRGGSEAFF. The CDR3 nucleotides read TGTGCCAGCAGCTCCCGGGGGGGGTCTGAAGCTTTCTTT.

At least ten counts were recorded for this clonotype. The J gene is TRBJ2-2, the V gene TRBV6-5; no clear D. V lost 5 bases to trimming and J lost 6 bases, with 10 bases between them. This CDR3 has 13 residues. Germline loops: CDR1 MNHEY, CDR2 SVGAGI. The CDR3 DNA follows: TGTGCCAGCAGTCTTCGCCGGGCCGGGGAGCTGTTTTTT. Translating gives CASSLRRAGELFF.

The genes are TRBV18 and TRBJ1-6; D might be TRBD1 (6 bases). V lost 3 bases and J lost 7, with 10 bases in between. CDR1 and CDR2 from the germline V gene are KGHSH and LQKENI. This CDR3 comprises 14 residues. DNA for the CDR3: TGTGCCAGCTCACCCGTTCAGGGGAATTCACCCCTCCACTTT. It translates to CASSPVQGNSPLHF.

In this sample, this clonotype turned up many times. This sequence joins TRBV4-2 and TRBJ1-1, with D maybe TRBD1 (5 bases). V gave up 1 base and J gave up 4 bases, with 10 bases separating them. The germline CDR1 and CDR2 sequences are LGHNA and YNFKEQ. The CDR3 has 14 amino acids. CDR3 nucleotide sequence: TGTGCCAGCAGCCAAGGATTAGGGACCACTGAAGCTTTCTTT. This sequence encodes CASSQGLGTTEAFF.

The table lists this clonotype with a few counts. This sequence joins TRBV20-1 and TRBJ1-6; no reliable D call. The length of the CDR3 is 14 residues. V lost 6 bases and J 0 bases, leaving 9 bases between the germline ends. Germline V CDR1 and CDR2: DFQATT, SNEGSKA (reference sequence). The CDR3 loop reads CSATRYSYNSPLHF. CDR3 coding DNA: TGCAGTGCCACGAGATACTCCTATAATTCACCCCTCCACTTT.

This clonotype was detected ten times or more. The V and J genes are TRBV5-1 and TRBJ2-6, with D hard to call. Germline loops: CDR1 SGHRS, CDR2 YFSETQ. The CDR3 extends over 14 amino acids. Between the trimmed V and J ends, which lost 5 bases and 0 bases, there was a span of 6 bases. CDR3 nucleotide sequence: TGCGCCAGCAGGGATTCCTCTGGGGCCAACGTCCTGACTTTC. Translated: CASRDSSGANVLTF.

This clonotype was seen repeatedly, ten times or more. The chain is built from TRBV2 and TRBJ1-4, with D hard to call. V was shortened by 3 bases and J by 11 bases, with 16 bases between the two germline ends. The CDR3 contains 14 residues. Germline V gives CDR1 SNHLY, CDR2 FYNNEI. This CDR3 reads CASSDPVTVSKLFF. The CDR3 DNA sequence: TGTGCCAGCAGTGATCCGGTCACAGTGTCGAAACTGTTTTTT.

This clonotype has only a few counts. V usage is TRBV5-4 and J usage is TRBJ2-3; 7 bases align to TRBD1. Per the germline V gene, CDR1 is SGHNT and CDR2 is YYREEE (reference sequence). The CDR3 covers 16 residues. V trimming: 2 bases; J trimming: 0 bases; junction bases outside the gene matches: 6. The CDR3 region is CASSFPGTASTDTQYF. In DNA form, the CDR3 reads TGTGCCAGCAGCTTTCCGGGGACAGCTAGCACAGATACGCAGTATTTT.

In this sample, this clonotype turned up many times. The rearrangement uses TRBV10-3 and TRBJ2-3, with a weak D call TRBD2 (8 bases). CDR1 is ENHRY, CDR2 SYGVKD, per germline. The CDR3 contains 13 residues. V gave up 8 bases and J gave up 5 bases, with 14 bases separating them. CDR3 sequence (DNA): TGTGCCATCCGGGAGGGGGCCCAAGATACGCAGTATTTT. This translates into CAIREGAQDTQYF.

There are many counts of this clonotype. The chain has TRBV4-3 and TRBJ2-5; the D gene could be TRBD1 or TRBD2 (5 bases each). Germline V CDR1 and CDR2: LGHNA, YSLEER. CDR3 length: 16 amino acids. V was cut by 3 bases and J by 2 bases, with 16 bases left in between. CDR3 sequence reads: CASSQGPGAGQETQYF. The DNA for the CDR3 is TGCGCCAGCAGCCAGGGCCCCGGGGCAGGGCAAGAGACCCAGTACTTC.

This clonotype showed up just a few times. The rearrangement joins TRBV6-2 or TRBV6-3 to TRBJ2-5; no clear D. The CDR3 length is 11 residues. V was cut by 4 bases and J by 4 bases, with 4 bases left in between. The germline gives CDR1 MNHEY, CDR2 SVGEGT. The CDR3 loop is CASSFPETQYF. Here the CDR3 DNA reads TGTGCCAGCAGTTTCCCAGAGACCCAGTACTTC.

The V and J genes are TRBV7-6 and TRBJ2-3, with D possibly being TRBD2 (5 bases). The CDR3 is 15 residues long. The germline V gene has CDR1 SGHVS and CDR2 FNYEAQ. Trimming left V 5 bases short and J 1 base short, with 13 bases between. The CDR3 nucleotides read TGTGCCAGCAGCCTCCGAGGGTCGCGCACAGATACGCAGTATTTT. As protein: CASSLRGSRTDTQYF.

This clonotype was seen a handful of times. This rearrangement joins TRBV24-1 to TRBJ1-5; D unclear. Per the germline V gene, CDR1 is KGHDR and CDR2 is SFDVKD. V was cut by 5 bases and J by 6 bases, with 7 bases left in between. The CDR3 is made up of 12 amino acids. CDR3 coding DNA: TGTGCCACCAGTGGTGTGGGTCAGCCCCAGCATTTT. The encoded protein is CATSGVGQPQHF.

This clonotype was detected many times. The rearrangement uses TRBV12-3 or TRBV12-4 and TRBJ1-1, with D possibly matching TRBD1 (5 bases). The CDR3 spans 13 residues. Between the trimmed V and J ends, which lost 6 bases and 4 bases, there was a span of 12 bases. The CDR3 loop is CASRPRQTTEAFF. Here the CDR3 DNA reads TGTGCCAGCAGACCTCGACAGACCACTGAAGCTTTCTTT.